Sequencing of this TCR beta chain was carried out in a study of blood T cell repertoires in COVID-19. Profiling relied on immunoSEQ multiplex PCR, and the TCRdb table lists in-frame clones only, not all of them. The top ten clones hold about 4.5% of a sample with roughly 130,000 clones, about 88% of them seen once. V was pared by 8 bases and J by 5 bases, with 15 bases between. CDR1 LGHDT and CDR2 YNNKEL come from the germline V gene (reference sequence). This CDR3 is 13 amino acids long. The gene calls are TRBV3-1 (or the pseudogene TRBV3-2) and TRBJ2-5; TRBD2 is a possible D gene (6 bases). The sequencing input was peripheral blood. The source is a man aged 55 to 70 with COVID-19, enrolled during active disease. CDR3 loop: CASSRLDTETQYF. The DNA for the CDR3 is TGTGCCAGCTCCAGACTAGATACGGAGACCCAGTACTTC.